This record covers a single T cell receptor (beta chain). It was with a sample-barcoded 5' primer and a J-beta primer mix that a second PCR of about 6 to 12 cycles was run. Each CDR3 protein is one row after TCRdb ran MiXCR on the 5' RACE reads. Of about 1.8 million distinct CDR3 sequences in the sample, 40% to 55% are singletons; the top ten hold over 2%. This record belongs to a study of blood T cells in healthy people across ages. Study background: About one barcoded TCR beta cDNA was captured per two T cells.

The sample taken for sequencing was blood. The sequence was obtained from a woman in her forties in good health.

The CDR3 loop reads CASSLRGGRDMNEQYF. The CDR3 coding sequence is TGTGCCAGCAGTTTGAGGGGGGGGCGGGATATGAATGAGCAGTACTTC. This chain uses TRBV27 with TRBJ2-5, with a weak D call TRBD2 (7 bases). CDR3 length: 16 amino acids. Germline CDR1 is MNHEY and CDR2 is SMNVEV (reference sequence). The V end lost 3 bases, the J end lost 11 bases, and 25 bases lay between the germline ends.